This T cell receptor beta chain was documented in a study of blood T cell repertoires in COVID-19 (dated by TCRdb to 2020 to 2022). The study in broad terms: Samples from collaborators originated in the United States, Italy and Spain and spanned both the acute and convalescent phases of COVID-19. The material from the prospective study consisted of cDNA or gDNA derived from T cells, B-cell-depleted T cells, or PBMCs. The dataset comprised deeply sampled blood TCRbeta repertoires from subjects exposed to, actively infected with, or recovered from COVID-19. The repertoires were made available in a free public database intended to serve as a resource for research on the immune response to SARS-CoV-2. Samples came from the ongoing ImmuneRACE study (first 160 participants) plus 1,254 subjects from 6 global collaborators. Nearly every sample came with metadata listing a de-identified subject ID, COVID-19 status, age in years and sex. Where HLA class I and class II types were available, the types were taken from metadata supplied by the sample provider, not from assay-based typing. Overall study results and their limits: Clinical and demographic metadata were provided uncurated, with the amount varying by source and participant.

One collaborating source in Seattle enrolled patients during active infection and followed them longitudinally through the course of disease. Whole blood was collected in K2EDTA tubes by collaborating institutions according to the institutions' own protocols. For TCRbeta analysis, collaborator samples were shipped as frozen whole blood, as isolated PBMCs, or as DNA extracted from either sample type. TCRbeta CDR3 regions were amplified from genomic DNA using the immunoSEQ Assay, a bias-controlled multiplex PCR. For the original study's pipeline: Nucleated cell counts per sample were estimated from amplification of reference gene primers within the assay. Sequence reads were collapsed and filtered to measure the absolute abundance of every unique TCRbeta CDR3 rearrangement. For each sample, productive Simpson clonality was calculated by taking the square root of Simpson's diversity index across productive rearrangements. Held by TCRdb, this immuneACCESS table contains in-frame sequences only and omits some clones. Under half of the omission traces to an unresolved V gene where checked; the cause of the rest is unknown. For V, J and clone size, that table is used; D and trimming come from the DNA. In this sample the table shows fewer than 600,000 clones, 89% of which occur a single time. The ten largest clonotypes hold 0.75% to 0.9% of the sample.

On this clone: Its antigen is still unknown. No base quality values were provided; no much bigger clone lies one nucleotide off. The same CDR3 can be traced to other DNA sequences in this sample.

Germline trimming amounts to 2 bases on V and 2 bases on J, with 2 as the count of junction bases outside the gene matches. The germline V gene specifies SQVTM as CDR1 and ANQGSEA as CDR2. The CDR3 spans 13 residues, from the cysteine through the phenylalanine. The sequence is cut down to CDR3 DNA, 39 bases in frame from base 1. The specimen was peripheral blood. The source is a man younger than 35 with COVID-19, enrolled during active disease. The chain joins TRBV29-1 to TRBJ1-2, with 7 bases aligning to TRBD1. The nucleotide sequence reads as follows: TGCAGCGTTGAAAGGGGACAGAACTATGGCTACACCTTC. This gives the protein CSVERGQNYGYTF.